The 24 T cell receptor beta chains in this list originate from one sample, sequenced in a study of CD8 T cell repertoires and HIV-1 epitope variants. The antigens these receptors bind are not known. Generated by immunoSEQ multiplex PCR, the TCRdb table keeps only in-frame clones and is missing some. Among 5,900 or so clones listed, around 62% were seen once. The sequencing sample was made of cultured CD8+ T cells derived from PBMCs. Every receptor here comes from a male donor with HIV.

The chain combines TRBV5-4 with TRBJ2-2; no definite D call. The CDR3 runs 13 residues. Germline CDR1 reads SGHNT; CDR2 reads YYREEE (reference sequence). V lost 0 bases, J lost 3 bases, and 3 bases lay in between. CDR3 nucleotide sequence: TGTGCCAGCAGCTTGGTCGACACCGGGGAGCTGTTTTTT. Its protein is CASSLVDTGELFF.

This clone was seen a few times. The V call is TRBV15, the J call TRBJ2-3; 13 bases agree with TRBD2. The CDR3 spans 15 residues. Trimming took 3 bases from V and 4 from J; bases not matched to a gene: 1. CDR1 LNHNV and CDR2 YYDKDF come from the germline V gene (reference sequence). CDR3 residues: CATSSTSGGADTQYF. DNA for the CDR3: TGTGCCACCAGCAGTACTAGCGGGGGGGCAGATACGCAGTATTTT. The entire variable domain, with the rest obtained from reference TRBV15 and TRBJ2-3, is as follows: DAMVIQNPRYQVTQFGKPVTLSCSQTLNHNVMYWYQQKSSQAPKLLFHYYDKDFNNEADTPDNFQSRRPNTSFCFLDIRSPGLGDTAMYLCATSSTSGGADTQYFGPGTRLTVL.

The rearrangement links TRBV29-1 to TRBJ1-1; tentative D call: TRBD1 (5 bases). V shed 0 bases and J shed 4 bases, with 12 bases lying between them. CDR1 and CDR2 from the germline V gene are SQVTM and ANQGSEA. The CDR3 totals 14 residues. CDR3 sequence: CSVEDGGTGTEAFF. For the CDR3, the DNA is TGCAGCGTTGAAGATGGGGGGACCGGCACTGAAGCTTTCTTT.

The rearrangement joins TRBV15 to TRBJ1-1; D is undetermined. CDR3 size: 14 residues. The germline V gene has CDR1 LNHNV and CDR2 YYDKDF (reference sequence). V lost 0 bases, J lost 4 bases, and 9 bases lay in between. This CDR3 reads CATSRDNAGTEAFF. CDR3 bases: TGTGCCACCAGCAGAGATAACGCCGGCACTGAAGCTTTCTTT.

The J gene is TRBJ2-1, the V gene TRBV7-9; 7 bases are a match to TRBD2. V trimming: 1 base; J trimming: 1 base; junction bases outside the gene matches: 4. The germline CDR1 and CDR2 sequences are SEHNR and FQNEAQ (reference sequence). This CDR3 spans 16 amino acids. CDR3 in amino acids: CASSLEGGRSYNEQFF. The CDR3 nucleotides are TGTGCCAGCAGCTTAGAGGGCGGGAGATCCTACAATGAGCAGTTCTTC.

As DNA, the CDR3 is TGTGCCAGCAGTTCCCCGCCGTCGGGGGTCACTGAAGCTTTCTTT. Residues: CASSSPPSGVTEAFF. The rearrangement links TRBV28 to TRBJ1-1, with a weak D call TRBD1 (5 bases). There are 15 residues in the CDR3. V dropped 4 bases and J dropped 4 bases, with 16 bases sitting between them. Germline V gene sequence: CDR1 MDHEN, CDR2 SYDVKM.

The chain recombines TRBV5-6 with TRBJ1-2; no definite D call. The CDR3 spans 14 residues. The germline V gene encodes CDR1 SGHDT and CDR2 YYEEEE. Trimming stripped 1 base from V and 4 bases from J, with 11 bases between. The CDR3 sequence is CASSLRHAVYGYTF. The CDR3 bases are TGTGCCAGCAGCTTGAGGCACGCCGTCTATGGCTACACCTTC.

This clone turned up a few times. The CDR3 loop reads CASSFGRSPFPQHF. CDR3 in DNA: TGTGCCAGCAGCTTCGGACGGAGTCCTTTCCCCCAGCATTTT. The chain joins TRBV5-6 to TRBJ1-5; D is unclear. Germline V CDR1 and CDR2: SGHDT, YYEEEE. The CDR3 has 14 amino acids. Trimming shortened V by 2 bases and J by 10 bases, and 16 bases separated the two germline ends.

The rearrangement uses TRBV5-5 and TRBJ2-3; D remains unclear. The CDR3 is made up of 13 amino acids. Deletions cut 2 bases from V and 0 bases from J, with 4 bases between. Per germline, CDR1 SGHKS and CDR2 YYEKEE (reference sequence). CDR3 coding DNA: TGTGCCAGCAGCTTTGGTAGCACAGATACGCAGTATTTT. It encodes CASSFGSTDTQYF. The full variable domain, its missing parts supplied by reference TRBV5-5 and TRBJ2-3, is DAGVTQSPTHLIKTRGQQVTLRCSPISGHKSVSWYQQVLGQGPQFIFQYYEKEERGRGNFPDRFSARQFPNYSSELNVNALLLGDSALYLCASSFGSTDTQYFGPGTRLTVL.

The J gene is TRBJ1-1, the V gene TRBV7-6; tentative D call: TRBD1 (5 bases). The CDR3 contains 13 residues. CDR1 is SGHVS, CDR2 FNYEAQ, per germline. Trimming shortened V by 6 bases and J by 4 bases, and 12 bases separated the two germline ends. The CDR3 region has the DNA TGTGCCAGCAGTTTTGGGGGGGGCACTGAAGCTTTCTTT. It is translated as CASSFGGGTEAFF.

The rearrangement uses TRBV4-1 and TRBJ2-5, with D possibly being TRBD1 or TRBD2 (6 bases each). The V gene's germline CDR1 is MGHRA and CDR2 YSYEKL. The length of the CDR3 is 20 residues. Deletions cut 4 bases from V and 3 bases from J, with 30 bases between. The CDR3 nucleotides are TGCGCCAGCAGCCTCGGGACATACCGTACACCGGGACTTGCGAAAGAGACCCAGTACTTC. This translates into CASSLGTYRTPGLAKETQYF.

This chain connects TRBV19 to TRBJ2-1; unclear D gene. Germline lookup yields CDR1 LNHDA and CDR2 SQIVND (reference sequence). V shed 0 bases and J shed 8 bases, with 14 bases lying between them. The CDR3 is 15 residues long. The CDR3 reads CASSIDLGLRDEQFF. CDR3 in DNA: TGTGCCAGTAGTATAGATCTAGGCCTAAGGGATGAGCAGTTCTTC.

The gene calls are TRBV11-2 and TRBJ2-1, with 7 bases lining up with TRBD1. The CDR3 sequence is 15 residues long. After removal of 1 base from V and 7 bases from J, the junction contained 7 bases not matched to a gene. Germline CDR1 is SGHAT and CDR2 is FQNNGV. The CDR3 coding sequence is TGTGCCAGCAGCTTAGTCAGGGGGATTTTAAATGAGCAGTTCTTC. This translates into CASSLVRGILNEQFF.

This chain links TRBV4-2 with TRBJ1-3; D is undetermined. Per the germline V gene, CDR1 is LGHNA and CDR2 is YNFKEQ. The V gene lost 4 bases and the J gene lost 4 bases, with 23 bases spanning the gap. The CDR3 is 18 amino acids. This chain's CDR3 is CASSPLVTTGGEGNTIYF. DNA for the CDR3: TGTGCCAGCAGCCCCCTTGTCACCACCGGTGGTGAGGGAAACACCATATATTTT.

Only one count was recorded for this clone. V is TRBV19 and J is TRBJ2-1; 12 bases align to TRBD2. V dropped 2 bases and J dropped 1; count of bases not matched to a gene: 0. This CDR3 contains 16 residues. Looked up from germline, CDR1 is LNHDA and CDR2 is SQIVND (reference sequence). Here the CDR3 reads CASSITSGGSYNEQFF. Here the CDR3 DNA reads TGTGCCAGTAGTATAACTAGCGGGGGGTCCTACAATGAGCAGTTCTTC.

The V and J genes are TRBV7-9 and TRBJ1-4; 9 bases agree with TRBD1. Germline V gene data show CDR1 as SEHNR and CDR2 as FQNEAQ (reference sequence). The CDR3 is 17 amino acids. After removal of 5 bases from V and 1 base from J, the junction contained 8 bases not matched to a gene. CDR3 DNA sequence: TGTGCCAGCAGCCCCGGGACAGGGATCGTAACTAATGAAAAACTGTTTTTT. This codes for CASSPGTGIVTNEKLFF.

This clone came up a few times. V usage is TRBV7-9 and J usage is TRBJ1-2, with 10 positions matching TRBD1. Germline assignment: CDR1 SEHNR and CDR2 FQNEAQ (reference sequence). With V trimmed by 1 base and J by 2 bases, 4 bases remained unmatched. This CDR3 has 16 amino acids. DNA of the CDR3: TGTGCCAGCAGCTTAGGCCCGGGACAGGGGAACTATGGCTACACCTTC. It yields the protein CASSLGPGQGNYGYTF.

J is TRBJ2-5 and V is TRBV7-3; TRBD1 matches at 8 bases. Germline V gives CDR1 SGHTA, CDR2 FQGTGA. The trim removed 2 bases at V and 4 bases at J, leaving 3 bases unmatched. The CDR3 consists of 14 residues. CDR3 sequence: CASSLDGQGETQYF. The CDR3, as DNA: TGTGCCAGCAGCTTAGATGGACAGGGAGAGACCCAGTACTTC.

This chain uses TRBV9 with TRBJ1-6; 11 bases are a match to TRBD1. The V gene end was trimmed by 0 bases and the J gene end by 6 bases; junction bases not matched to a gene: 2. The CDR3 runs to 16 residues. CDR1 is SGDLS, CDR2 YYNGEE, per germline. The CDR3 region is CASSVEGTGGNSPLHF. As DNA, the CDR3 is TGTGCCAGCAGCGTAGAAGGGACAGGGGGTAATTCACCCCTCCACTTT.

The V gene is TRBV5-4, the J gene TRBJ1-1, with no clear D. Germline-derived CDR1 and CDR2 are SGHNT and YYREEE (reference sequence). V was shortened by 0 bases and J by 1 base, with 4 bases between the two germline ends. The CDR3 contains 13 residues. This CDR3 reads CASSLGGNTEAFF. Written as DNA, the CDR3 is TGTGCCAGCAGCTTGGGGGGGAACACTGAAGCTTTCTTT.

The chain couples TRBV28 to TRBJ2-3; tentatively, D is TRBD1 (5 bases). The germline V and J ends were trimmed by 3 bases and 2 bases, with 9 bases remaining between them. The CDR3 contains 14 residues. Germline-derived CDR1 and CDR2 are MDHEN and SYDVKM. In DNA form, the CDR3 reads TGTGCCAGCAGTTTGATAGGGGACACAGATACGCAGTATTTT. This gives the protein CASSLIGDTDTQYF.

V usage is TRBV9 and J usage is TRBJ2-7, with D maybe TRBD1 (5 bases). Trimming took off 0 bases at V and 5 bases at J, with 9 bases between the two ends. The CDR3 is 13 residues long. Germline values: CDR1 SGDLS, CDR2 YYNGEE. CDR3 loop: CASSVGQGNEQYF. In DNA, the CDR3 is TGTGCCAGCAGCGTAGGTCAGGGTAACGAGCAGTACTTC.

The CDR3 loop reads CASSKCTGYSYNSPLHF. In DNA form, the CDR3 reads TGTGCCAGCAGCAAGTGTACAGGGTACTCCTATAATTCACCCCTCCACTTT. The genes are TRBV21-1 and TRBJ1-6; the table's D call, TRBD1, was not checked against the DNA. TRBV21-1 is reported as a pseudogene. This CDR3 is 17 amino acids long.

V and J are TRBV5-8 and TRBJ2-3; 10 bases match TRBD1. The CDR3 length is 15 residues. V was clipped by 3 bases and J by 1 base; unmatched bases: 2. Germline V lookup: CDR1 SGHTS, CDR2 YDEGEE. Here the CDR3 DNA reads TGTGCCAGCAGCTCCGGGACAGGGGGCACAGATACGCAGTATTTT. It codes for CASSSGTGGTDTQYF. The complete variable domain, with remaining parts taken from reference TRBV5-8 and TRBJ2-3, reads EAGVTQSPTHLIKTRGQQATLRCSPISGHTSVYWYQQALGLGLQFLLWYDEGEERNRGNFPPRFSGRQFPNYSSELNVNALELEDSALYLCASSSGTGGTDTQYFGPGTRLTVL.